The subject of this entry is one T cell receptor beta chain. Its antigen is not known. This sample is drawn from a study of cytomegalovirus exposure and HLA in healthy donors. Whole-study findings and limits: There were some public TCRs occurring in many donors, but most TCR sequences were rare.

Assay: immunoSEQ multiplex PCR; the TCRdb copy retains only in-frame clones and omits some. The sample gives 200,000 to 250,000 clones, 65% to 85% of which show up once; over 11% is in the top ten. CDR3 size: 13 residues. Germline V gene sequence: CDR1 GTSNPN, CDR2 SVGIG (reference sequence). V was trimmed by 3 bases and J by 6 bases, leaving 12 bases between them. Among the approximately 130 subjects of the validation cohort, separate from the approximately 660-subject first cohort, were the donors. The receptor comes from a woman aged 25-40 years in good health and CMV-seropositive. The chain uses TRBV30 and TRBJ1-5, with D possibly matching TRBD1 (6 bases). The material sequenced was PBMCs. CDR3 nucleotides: TGTGCCTGGAGAACCGGGACAAGTCAGCCCCAGCATTTT. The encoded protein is CAWRTGTSQPQHF.